This T cell receptor (beta chain) was sequenced during a study of OX40 agonist ivuxolimab in advanced cancers. Clones were read by immunoSEQ multiplex PCR, and TCRdb kept only the in-frame ones, dropping some. The sample shows tens of thousands of clones, 75% to 90% of them seen only once. Sequencing used CD4+ or CD8+ T cells sorted from blood, obtained in a trial of the OX40 agonist ivuxolimab. The clonotype was recovered from an adult with an advanced solid tumor such as melanoma, head and neck, liver or kidney cancer.

The CDR3 is CASSFGQGPYNEQFF. As DNA, the CDR3 is TGTGCCAGCAGCTTTGGACAGGGGCCTTACAATGAGCAGTTCTTC. This chain connects TRBV7-3 to TRBJ2-1; 9 positions agree with TRBD1. The CDR3 has 15 amino acids. V trimming: 3 bases; J trimming: 4 bases; junction bases outside the gene matches: 4. The V gene's germline CDR1 is SGHTA and CDR2 FQGTGA.